This T cell receptor beta chain was sequenced during a study of cytomegalovirus exposure and HLA in healthy donors (dated by TCRdb to 2017 to 2019). For the study in its entirety: An earlier analysis of 550 to 700 of the donors reported roughly 300 Gb of sequence data and 117 million unique TCR beta sequences from around 200 million T cells. Along with the roughly 670-subject first cohort, a separate validation cohort of approximately 110 different subjects was used. Typing coverage varied by locus: 629-630 donors for A, B, C, DRB1 and DQB1; approximately 500 for DQA1; more than 600 for DPA1; fewer than 480 for DPB1. HLA typing included class I and class II loci at four-digit resolution. All discovery cohort repertoires had been generated on a single sequencing platform. Using immunosequencing, the study profiled T cell repertoires from 666 subjects and related those repertoires to cytomegalovirus serostatus. A later analysis re-examined previously published TCR beta repertoires from more than 650 donors and added high-resolution HLA genotyping to investigate patterns of TCR occurrence. In the later analysis, no new phenotypic data were used to find candidate immune exposures; instead, reliance was placed on TCR beta sequences and their occurrence across donors. Of the 300 to 500 genotyped donors, 70% to 90% were placed in the genetic ancestry cluster associated with self-reported Caucasian donors. The study aimed to test whether cataloging public T cell receptors could reveal signatures of past pathogen exposure. Across 300 to 500 genotyped donors of the cohort, an average of about 240,000 unique TCR beta nucleotide sequences per donor were sequenced, and roughly a sixth of those sequences were non-productive. Approximately 300 gigabases of sequencing data and 75 million to 85 million unique TCR sequences made up an early release that covered approximately 650 HLA-typed donors. A later genetic analysis used genome-wide SNP genotypes for about 60% of the 666 donors, treating that subset as a discovery cohort. An earlier analysis of a few hundred of the donors applied high-throughput TCR beta sequencing to assess whether each TCR beta V gene segment acted as functional or pseudogenic. To predict cytomegalovirus infection status, the study combined high-throughput TCR immunosequencing, statistical association of individual TCRs with disease status, and machine learning. Because of strong linkage in the cohort, a handful of DR-DQ haplotypes were treated as single units for association and clustering. Donor age, sex, ethnicity and CMV serostatus were compiled alongside the repertoire data.

Taken from cysteine to phenylalanine, the CDR3 has 13 residues. Only the CDR3 DNA is retained, 39 bases long and in frame from the first base. The germline V gene encodes CDR1 SEHNR and CDR2 FQNEAQ (reference sequence). The junction carries 5 bases between V and J, which are trimmed by 0 bases and 4 bases respectively. What the work shows at the level of the full study, not this receptor alone: A further reported finding was that TCR beta sequences accurately predicted the HLA-A and HLA-B alleles for most subjects in the first cohort. HLA typing was unavailable for some donors at each locus, so association tests used only the typed subset. A total of 150 to 200 TCR beta chains were listed by the study as associated with cytomegalovirus. A later analysis found that TCR association rates varied across HLA loci, with DRB1 alleles showing the most associated TCRs and HLA-C alleles the fewest. The presence/absence analyses assumed that sequencing depth was roughly uniform across donors, and that assumption may not be true. According to a later analysis, most CMV-associated TCR beta chains appeared to be HLA-restricted, and the HLA associations seemed to be driven largely by CMV exposure. Cytomegalovirus status was reported to be diagnosed by the classifier with high specificity and sensitivity in both the original and validation cohorts. Several of the top co-occurrence clusters appeared to be linked to parvovirus B19, influenza, CMV and Epstein-Barr virus, according to a later analysis. Compared with the 666-donor mean, donors in an Asian-associated ancestry cluster had fewer N-insertions in productive TCRs, according to a later genetic analysis. Because counts were too low, roughly 17 rarely observed V segments, including chromosome 9 orphons, were left out of the earlier analysis of several hundred of the donors. While some public TCRs were present in many individuals, most TCR sequences turned up only very rarely across donors. Correlated functional status among segregating V segments might be attributable to linkage disequilibrium, but an unknown experimental factor could not be ruled out. In a later genetic analysis, a missense DCLRE1C variant was associated with V-gene and J-gene trimming of TCR beta chains, and the association was replicated in an independent cohort. Specific HLA alleles were associated with 16,951 TCR beta sequences at a false discovery rate of 0.05 in a later analysis. This cohort had only TCR beta chains sequenced, and the lack of alpha or paired-chain data limited which features could be detected. In a later analysis, HLA-associated TCR beta chains showed more clonal expansion and lower generation probabilities than non-associated chains that were equally common. A cluster of highly shared sequence variants was judged likely to be a technical artifact of the sequencing pipeline. Because the 87-base-pair reads could not distinguish some IMGT-functional V segments, including TRBV6-2 and TRBV6-3, those segments were excluded. It was suggested by the authors that the approach could potentially be generalized to other disease states and immunological phenotypes. Assigning TCR associations to individual alleles was difficult when HLA alleles, especially DR and DQ, strongly co-occurred. For the cohort, immune exposure information was limited to CMV serostatus. In vitro tests confirmed that a few of the cytomegalovirus-associated TCR beta chains recognize cytomegalovirus antigens. An earlier analysis of 450 to 750 of the donors showed that most TCR beta V segments appeared in productive rearrangements either about 87% or about 30% of the time, which broadly matched IMGT annotations.

This clone was found once. Its antigen is not yet known. No clone much larger than this one lies a single base away; base qualities are absent. The library was generated by the immunoSEQ multiplex PCR assay. The multiplex PCR relied on a mix of 60 forward primers for TCR Vbeta segments and 13 reverse primers for TCR Jbeta segments. The CDR3 region of rearranged TCR beta genes was amplified from genomic DNA by a multiplex PCR assay. Amplified TCR beta libraries were sequenced as 87-base-pair reads on the Illumina HiSeq System. Per the authors' processing: In a later analysis, about 80 million unique TCR beta chains were counted across the roughly 670 repertoires, and around 11 million of these chains were shared by at least two donors. Raw reads were error-corrected and collapsed into unique sequences by a nearest-neighbor algorithm in which closely related sequences were merged to remove PCR and sequencing errors. V, D and J gene segments were assigned by aligning CDR3 sequences to IMGT reference sequences. For a sequence to be retained, a match of at least six nucleotides was required to both a V gene segment and a J gene segment. Rearrangements were called productive when the CDR3 lacked stop codons and stayed in frame with V and J; all others were non-productive. CDR3 was defined by IMGT convention, running from the second conserved V-encoded cysteine to the conserved J-encoded phenylalanine. Sequences without an unambiguous match to a single V gene segment were excluded from the earlier analysis of 500 to 700 of the donors. In an earlier analysis of around 590 of the donors, a V segment was called functional when productive rearrangements were above 56.7%, and segregating when the standard deviation between donors exceeded 5%. A statistical classification framework was built to diagnose cytomegalovirus status from the catalog of TCR beta chain sequences. V and J gene assignment, in a later analysis, came from comparing TCR nucleotide sequences with IMGT/GENE-DB human TR gene sequences. A later analysis assigned CDR3 sequences and most-parsimonious VDJ recombination scenarios with the TCRdist pipeline. In a later analysis, each TCR beta chain was defined by its CDR3 amino acid sequence together with its V-gene family, and reads without a unique V-gene family were excluded. A later analysis removed 550 to 650 highly shared, low-generation-probability nucleotide sequences to deal with suspected cross-contamination and a sequencing artifact. For each public chain, a later analysis derived a clonal expansion index from normalized ranks of inferred template counts within each repertoire. In a later analysis, generation probabilities were computed with a VDJ recombination model fitted to out-of-frame rearrangements, and the resulting probabilities were checked against IGoR. Hypergeometric tests were used in a later analysis to score TCR-TCR, TCR-HLA and TCR-CMV co-occurrence, with a repertoire-size bias correction applied to the TCR pairs. To estimate false discovery rates, a later analysis permuted the HLA or CMV assignments 20 times. In a later analysis, co-occurring TCRs were grouped using DBSCAN, with TCRdist sequence similarity added in when clustering inside HLA-allele-positive subsets. Repertoires with fewer than 30,000 or more than 120,000 public chains, plus five repertoires with anomalous nucleotide sharing, were excluded from co-occurrence clustering. TCRdb re-hosts the immuneACCESS table, in-frame sequences only. Its copies lack some clones; in the studies checked, an unresolved V gene accounts for under half of them, and the cause for the rest is not known. That table is the source of V, J and clone size, and D and trimming were worked out from the DNA. In this sample the table shows 150,000 to 160,000 clones, less than 80% of which occur a single time. The ten largest clones capture 2% to 2.5% of the sample.

The cohort comprised 550 to 700 healthy bone marrow donors. At the time of sampling, every cohort member was nominally healthy, though immune exposures that went unrecorded were likely present. The donor tested CMV seronegative and was one of the 352 seronegative cohort members. A peripheral blood sample was provided by each donor, and peripheral blood mononuclear cells were used for TCR beta sequencing. Genomic DNA extraction from the blood cell samples was performed with the Qiagen DNeasy Blood Extraction Kit. This TCR was sampled from a man aged 25-40 years in good health and CMV-seronegative. The specimen sequenced was PBMCs. The chain employs TRBV7-9 and TRBJ2-3; the D gene cannot be resolved reliably. The CDR3 region has the sequence CASSLAPADTQYF. In nucleotides, the sequence is TGTGCCAGCAGCTTAGCTCCGGCAGATACGCAGTATTTT.